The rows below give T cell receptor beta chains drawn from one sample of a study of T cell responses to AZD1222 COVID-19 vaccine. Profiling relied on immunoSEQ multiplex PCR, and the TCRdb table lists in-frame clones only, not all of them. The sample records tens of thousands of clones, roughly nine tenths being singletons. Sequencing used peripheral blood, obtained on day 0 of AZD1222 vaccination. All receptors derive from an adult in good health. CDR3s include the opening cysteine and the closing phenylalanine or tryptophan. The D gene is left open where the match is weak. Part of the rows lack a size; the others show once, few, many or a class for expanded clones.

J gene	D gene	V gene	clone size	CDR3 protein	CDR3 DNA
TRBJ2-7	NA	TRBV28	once	CASSFYYEQYF	TGTGCCAGCAGTTTCTACTACGAGCAGTACTTC
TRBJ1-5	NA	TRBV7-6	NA	CASSLEGNSNQPQHF	TGTGCCAGCAGCTTAGAAGGGAATAGCAATCAGCCCCAGCATTTT
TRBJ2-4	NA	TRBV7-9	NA	CASSSGGADIQYF	TGTGCCAGCAGCTCTGGGGGGGCGGACATTCAGTACTTC
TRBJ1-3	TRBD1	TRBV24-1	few	CAPDVTGSGNTIYF	TGTGCCCCTGACGTGACAGGGTCCGGAAACACCATATATTTT
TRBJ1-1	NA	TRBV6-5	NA	CASSKGGNTEAFF	TGTGCCAGCAGCAAGGGAGGGAACACTGAAGCTTTCTTT
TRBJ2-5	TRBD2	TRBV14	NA	CASSQTGTSGNQETQYF	TGTGCCAGCAGCCAGACAGGAACTAGCGGTAACCAAGAGACCCAGTACTTC
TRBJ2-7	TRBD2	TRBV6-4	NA	CASSVNPSTSGIYEQYF	TGTGCCAGCAGTGTCAACCCCTCTACTAGCGGGATCTACGAGCAGTACTTC
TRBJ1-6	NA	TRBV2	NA	CASGRESSYNSPLHF	TGTGCCAGCGGCAGGGAAAGCTCCTATAATTCACCCCTCCACTTT
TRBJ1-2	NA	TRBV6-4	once	CASSVSGNYGYTF	TGTGCCAGCAGTGTATCAGGGAACTATGGCTACACCTTC
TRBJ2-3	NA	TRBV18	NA	CASSRGGGRTDTQYF	TGTGCCAGCTCTCGAGGGGGAGGGCGGACAGATACGCAGTATTTT
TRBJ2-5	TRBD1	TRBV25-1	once	CASSAHQPQGAGTQYF	TGTGCCAGCAGTGCCCATCAGCCACAGGGGGCTGGGACCCAGTACTTC
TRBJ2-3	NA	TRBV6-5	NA	CASRRNEASTDTQYF	TGTGCCAGCAGAAGAAATGAGGCTAGCACAGATACGCAGTATTTT
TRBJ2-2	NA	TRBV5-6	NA	CASSFRDTGELFF	TGTGCCAGCAGCTTCAGAGACACCGGGGAGCTGTTTTTT
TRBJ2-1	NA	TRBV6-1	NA	CASSGRAETTYNEQFF	TGTGCCAGCAGTGGAAGAGCGGAAACCACCTACAATGAGCAGTTCTTC
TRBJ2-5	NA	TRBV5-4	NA	CASSDGRDFGWQTQYF	TGTGCCAGCAGCGATGGCCGGGACTTCGGTTGGCAGACCCAGTACTTC
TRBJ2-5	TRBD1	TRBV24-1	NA	CATSDGDRGVQETQYF	TGTGCCACCAGTGATGGGGACAGGGGAGTCCAAGAGACCCAGTACTTC
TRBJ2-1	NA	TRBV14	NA	CASSQGLARIYNEQFF	TGTGCCAGCAGCCAAGGTTTAGCGCGAATTTACAATGAGCAGTTCTTC
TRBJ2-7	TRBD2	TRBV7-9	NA	CASSLGSGGRLSSYEQYF	TGTGCCAGCAGCTTAGGCTCTGGCGGGAGGTTATCTTCCTACGAGCAGTACTTC
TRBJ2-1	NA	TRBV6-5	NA	CASVSYPGDFNEQFF	TGTGCCAGCGTCTCCTACCCGGGAGACTTCAATGAGCAGTTCTTC
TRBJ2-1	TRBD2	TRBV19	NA	CASSALGLAEANEQFF	TGTGCCAGTAGTGCCTTGGGACTAGCGGAAGCCAATGAGCAGTTCTTC
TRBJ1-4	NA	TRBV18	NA	CASSPLGTELFF	TGTGCCAGCTCACCACTAGGGACTGAACTGTTTTTT
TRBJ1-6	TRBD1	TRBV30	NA	CAWSAGTGFSPLHF	TGTGCCTGGAGTGCCGGGACAGGGTTTTCACCCCTCCACTTT
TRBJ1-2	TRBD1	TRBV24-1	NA	CATQRTGAYGYTF	TGTGCCACCCAACGGACAGGGGCTTATGGCTACACCTTC
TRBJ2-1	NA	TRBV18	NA	CASSPISGIEHNEQFF	TGTGCCAGCTCACCAATCTCCGGGATAGAACACAATGAGCAGTTCTTC
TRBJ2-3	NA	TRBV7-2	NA	CASSLHGSTDTQYF	TGTGCCAGCAGCTTGCATGGTTCCACAGATACGCAGTATTTT
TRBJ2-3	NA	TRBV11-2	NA	CASTSGPPGDTQYF	TGTGCCAGCACCTCGGGCCCCCCTGGAGATACGCAGTATTTT
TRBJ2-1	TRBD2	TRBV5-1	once	CASSLGGLAVHNEQFF	TGCGCCAGCAGCTTGGGGGGACTAGCGGTCCACAATGAGCAGTTCTTC
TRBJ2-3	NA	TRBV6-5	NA	CASRDFSTDTQYF	TGTGCCAGCAGGGACTTCAGCACAGATACGCAGTATTTT
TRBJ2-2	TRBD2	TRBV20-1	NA	CSASGSGRANTGELFF	TGCAGTGCTAGTGGTAGCGGGAGGGCCAACACCGGGGAGCTGTTTTTT
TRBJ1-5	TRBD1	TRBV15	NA	CATSREGGGQPQHF	TGTGCCACCAGCAGAGAAGGGGGCGGACAGCCCCAGCATTTT
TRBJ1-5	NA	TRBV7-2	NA	CASSLQVDLGNQPQHF	TGTGCCAGCAGCTTACAGGTAGATTTGGGCAATCAGCCCCAGCATTTT
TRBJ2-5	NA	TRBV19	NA	CASSIGSRGETQYF	TGTGCCAGTAGTATCGGATCCCGCGGAGAGACCCAGTACTTC
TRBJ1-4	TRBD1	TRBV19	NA	CASSSGTGNRRGRNEKLFF	TGTGCCAGTAGCTCCGGGACAGGGAATCGGCGAGGTCGGAATGAAAAACTGTTTTTT
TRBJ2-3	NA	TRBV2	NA	CASSDGGRSDTQYF	TGTGCCAGCAGTGACGGGGGGCGGTCAGATACGCAGTATTTT
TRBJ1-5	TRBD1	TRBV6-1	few	CASSDRTGWVNQPQHF	TGTGCCAGCAGTGATCGGACAGGGTGGGTCAATCAGCCCCAGCATTTT
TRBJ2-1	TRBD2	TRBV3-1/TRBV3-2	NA	CASSSPSGRIHNEQFF	TGTGCCAGCAGCTCCCCTAGCGGGAGGATCCACAATGAGCAGTTCTTC
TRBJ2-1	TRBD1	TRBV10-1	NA	CASSGQGQDKEFF	TGCGCCAGCAGTGGACAGGGGCAGGATAAAGAGTTCTTC
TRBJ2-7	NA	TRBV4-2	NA	CASSPEPRSPPYEQYF	TGTGCCAGCAGCCCAGAACCAAGGAGCCCTCCCTACGAGCAGTACTTC
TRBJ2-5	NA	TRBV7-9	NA	CASSFISSQGVETQYF	TGTGCCAGCAGCTTCATCAGCTCACAGGGTGTGGAGACCCAGTACTTC
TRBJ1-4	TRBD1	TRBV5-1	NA	CASSLDRGLNEKLFF	TGCGCCAGCAGCTTGGACAGGGGGCTAAATGAAAAACTGTTTTTT
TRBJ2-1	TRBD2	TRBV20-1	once	CSAGTSGEQFF	TGCAGTGCTGGGACTAGCGGTGAGCAGTTCTTC
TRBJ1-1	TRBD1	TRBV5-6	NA	CASSLTQGLNTEAFF	TGTGCCAGCAGCCTGACACAGGGGCTGAACACTGAAGCTTTCTTT
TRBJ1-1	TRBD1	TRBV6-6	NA	CASSPQGQGAEAFF	TGTGCCAGCAGCCCCCAGGGACAGGGGGCTGAAGCTTTCTTT
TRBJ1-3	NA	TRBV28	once	CASSLNFPSSGNTIYF	TGTGCCAGCAGTTTAAATTTTCCGAGCTCTGGAAACACCATATATTTT
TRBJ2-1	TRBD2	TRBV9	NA	CASTPGLQHHNEQFF	TGTGCCAGCACCCCGGGACTACAACACCACAATGAGCAGTTCTTC
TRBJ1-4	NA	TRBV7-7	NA	CASSLAGTSEKLFF	TGTGCTAGCAGCTTAGCCGGGACAAGTGAAAAACTGTTTTTT